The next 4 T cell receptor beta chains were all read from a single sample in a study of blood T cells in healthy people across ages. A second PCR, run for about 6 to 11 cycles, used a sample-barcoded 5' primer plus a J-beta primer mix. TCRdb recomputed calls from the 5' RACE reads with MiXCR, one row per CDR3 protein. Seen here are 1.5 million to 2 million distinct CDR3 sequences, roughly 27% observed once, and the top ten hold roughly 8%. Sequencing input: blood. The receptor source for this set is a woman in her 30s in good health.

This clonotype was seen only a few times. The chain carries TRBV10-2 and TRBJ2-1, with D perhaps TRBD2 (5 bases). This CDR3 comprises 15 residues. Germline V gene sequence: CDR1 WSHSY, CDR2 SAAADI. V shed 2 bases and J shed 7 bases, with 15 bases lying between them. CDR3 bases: TGCGCCAGCAGTGAGGGACGAGCGGTGCGTAATGAGCAGTTCTTC. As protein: CASSEGRAVRNEQFF.

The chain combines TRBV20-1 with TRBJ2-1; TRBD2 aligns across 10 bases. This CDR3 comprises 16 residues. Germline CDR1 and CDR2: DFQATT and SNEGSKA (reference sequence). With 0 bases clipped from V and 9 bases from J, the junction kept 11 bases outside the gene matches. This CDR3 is CSARDRALAGVGEQFF. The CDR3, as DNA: TGCAGTGCTAGAGATAGGGCGCTAGCGGGAGTGGGTGAGCAGTTCTTC.

The CDR3 spells CASSLRGEGRSGNTIYF. CDR3 DNA sequence: TGTGCCAGCAGTCTCCGAGGAGAGGGGCGCTCTGGAAACACCATATATTTT. The chain couples TRBV6-2 or TRBV6-3 to TRBJ1-3; D may be TRBD1 (5 bases). This CDR3 has 17 amino acids. Germline V gene lookup returns CDR1 MNHEY and CDR2 SVGEGT. V was pared by 5 bases and J by 0 bases, with 17 bases between.

The DNA for the CDR3 is TGTGCCAGCAGACCAGTGCGAGGGGCCAACGTCCTGACTTTC. Its protein product is CASRPVRGANVLTF. The rearrangement links TRBV11-2 to TRBJ2-6; the D is unclear. Per germline, CDR1 SGHAT and CDR2 FQNNGV. This CDR3 is built from 14 residues. V lost 6 bases to trimming and J lost 4 bases, with 10 bases between them.